This T cell receptor beta chain emerged from a study of human thymus T cells. Study conclusions and caveats: Thymic and blood repertoires appeared to show biased V and J gene usage. What related research reported was that thymic repertoires overlapped highly among unrelated individuals.

Clones were sequenced by immunoSEQ multiplex PCR, and TCRdb holds only the in-frame ones, with some missing. In the table there are some 130,000 clones, just under 95% of which are singletons. A word on this clone: Its specificity is unknown.

The V segment lost 2 bases and the J segment 2 bases; nucleotides outside the gene matches: 4. Germline V gene data show CDR1 as WNHNN and CDR2 as SYGVQD (reference sequence). The CDR3 sequence is 15 residues long. Corrective heart surgery yielded resections, and these provided the thymus tissue. This chain uses TRBV10-1 with TRBJ2-5; 8 nucleotides agree with TRBD2. This receptor was obtained from a boy under two years old with a congenital heart defect but otherwise immunologically healthy. The sequenced sample consisted of thymus tissue. The CDR3 region has the DNA TGCGCCAGCAGTGAGGGCGGGGGGTTGCAAGAGACCCAGTACTTC. The encoded protein is CASSEGGGLQETQYF.